Reported below is one TCR beta chain. Other DNA sequences within the sample encode an identical CDR3. In the original workflow: Scientists estimated how many nucleated cells there were by amplifying reference gene primers. Method: immunoSEQ multiplex PCR; TCRdb's copy keeps in-frame clones and lacks some. That table furnishes V, J and clone size, whereas the DNA furnished D and trimming. The table includes 400,000 or so clones, approximately 87% detected once. The sample is drawn from a study of blood T cell repertoires in COVID-19. About the study: Italy, Spain and the United States were the sources of the convalescent and acute COVID-19 samples.

Assignment of participants to cohorts was predicated upon participant-reported clinical history. Sequencing was carried out using PBMCs or T cells enriched from blood (not recorded which). The receptor was derived from a man aged 40-49 years in a cohort exposed to, infected with or recovered from COVID-19 (not recorded which).

The CDR3 is CSVVQGSGNTIYF. The CDR3, as DNA: TGCAGCGTCGTACAGGGCTCTGGAAACACCATATATTTT. This chain uses TRBV29-1 with TRBJ1-3; the D gene is possibly TRBD1 (6 bases). The CDR3 spans 13 residues. V lost 6 bases, J lost 0 bases, and 9 bases lay in between. Germline V gene data show CDR1 as SQVTM and CDR2 as ANQGSEA.